The rows below give T cell receptor beta chains drawn from one sample of a study of shared clonotypes between healthy human individuals. Sequencing was performed with immunoSEQ multiplex PCR; in TCRdb, only in-frame clones are kept and a portion is missing. The table records some 2.4 million clones, under 95% of them present only once. The sequencing sample was made of naive CD4+ T cells from PBMCs. The receptors were gathered from a man between 18 and 35 years old in good health. Some clones in this sample may be carry-over from other donors' samples. Each CDR3 is given with its conserved first and last residue. The order of the fields is CDR3 protein, CDR3 length, V gene, J gene.

CASSHGVRGQSTDTQYF	17	TRBV14	TRBJ2-3
CASSGGLLDTQYF	13	TRBV11-1	TRBJ2-3
CASSPNRQMNTEAFF	15	TRBV18	TRBJ1-1
CASSLSGGRSETQYF	15	TRBV11-2	TRBJ2-5
CASSYSGSGSYNEQFF	16	TRBV5-1	TRBJ2-1
CASTPLGGESYEQYF	15	TRBV27	TRBJ2-7
CASSSFGKGSEQYF	14	TRBV18	TRBJ2-7
CASSRDADRQPQHF	14	TRBV4-1	TRBJ1-5
CASSWTGEYYGYTF	14	TRBV19	TRBJ1-2
CASSISVAGSGNTIYF	16	TRBV19	TRBJ1-3
CASSSPGTSGTGELFF	16	TRBV4-2	TRBJ2-2
CASGYSGGGNTIYF	14	TRBV12-5	TRBJ1-3
CASRPGRAQETQYF	14	TRBV28	TRBJ2-5
CASSLAGAVSTDTQYF	16	TRBV27	TRBJ2-3
CASSLDSGTGGEKLFF	16	TRBV4-3	TRBJ1-4
CASSSGGRDQPQHF	14	TRBV28	TRBJ1-5
CSATSNEKLFF	11	TRBV20-1	TRBJ1-4
CASSRREAVGYNYGYTF	17	TRBV9	TRBJ1-2
CASSPFGNEKLFF	13	TRBV5-6	TRBJ1-4
CASSSRTSGRPSSYNEQFF	19	TRBV28	TRBJ2-1
CASSSDRGVYGYTF	14	TRBV11-1	TRBJ1-2
CASSYSPPRDSGELFF	16	TRBV6-5	TRBJ2-2
CASSLGMAATSTDTQYF	17	TRBV5-1	TRBJ2-3
CASGQGENTEAFF	13	TRBV5-1	TRBJ1-1
CASSEAHPYEQYF	13	TRBV6-1	TRBJ2-7
CASSFLSWGLDTEAFF	16	TRBV28	TRBJ1-1
CASSPLDGGNTEAFF	15	TRBV7-2	TRBJ1-1
CASSVTDEQYF	11	TRBV2	TRBJ2-7
CASSEGVTSVF	11	TRBV2	TRBJ2-1
CASSPGVAGASYNEQFF	17	TRBV5-6	TRBJ2-1
CASSPRAGGKNIQYF	15	TRBV11-2	TRBJ2-4
CASSWDRGIEKLFF	14	TRBV11-2	TRBJ1-4
CASRTTGGSFSYNEQFF	17	TRBV28	TRBJ2-1
CASAIQGASYEQYF	14	TRBV28	TRBJ2-7
CASSLMAGSSYNEQFF	16	TRBV28	TRBJ2-1
CATSRRGQNTDTQYF	15	TRBV15	TRBJ2-3
CASSLTGREDTQYF	14	TRBV6-4	TRBJ2-3
CASSLRLISGRGNEQFF	17	TRBV7-3	TRBJ2-1
CASSPAASGRVGETQYF	17	TRBV18	TRBJ2-5
CASSPSAGANQPQHF	15	TRBV18	TRBJ1-5
CASSQIPPGYYGYTF	15	TRBV4-1	TRBJ1-2
CASSSKLAGGWNEQFF	16	TRBV7-8	TRBJ2-1
CATSTRWTGGSEQYF	15	TRBV15	TRBJ2-7
CASSLVGRASGRYEQYF	17	TRBV7-2	TRBJ2-7
CASSSGQRTSYEQYF	15	TRBV28	TRBJ2-7
CSVTGRLRDTEAFF	14	TRBV29-1	TRBJ1-1
CASSPAGRREQYF	13	TRBV25-1	TRBJ2-7
CASSFDPSYEQYF	13	TRBV6-6	TRBJ2-7